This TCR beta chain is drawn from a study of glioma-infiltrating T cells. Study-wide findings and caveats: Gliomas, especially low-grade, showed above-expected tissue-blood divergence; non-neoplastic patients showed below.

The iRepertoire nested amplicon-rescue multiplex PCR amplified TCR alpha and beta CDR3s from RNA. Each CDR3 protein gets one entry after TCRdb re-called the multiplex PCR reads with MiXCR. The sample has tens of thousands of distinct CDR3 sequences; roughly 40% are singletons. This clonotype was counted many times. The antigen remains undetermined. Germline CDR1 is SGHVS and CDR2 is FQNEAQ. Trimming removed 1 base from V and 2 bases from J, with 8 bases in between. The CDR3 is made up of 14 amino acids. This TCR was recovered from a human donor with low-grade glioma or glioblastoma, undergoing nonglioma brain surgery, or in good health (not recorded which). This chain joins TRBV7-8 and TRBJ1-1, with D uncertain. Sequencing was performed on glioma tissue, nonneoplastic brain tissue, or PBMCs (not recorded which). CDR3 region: CASSLVAGNTEAFF. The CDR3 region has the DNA TGTGCCAGCAGCTTAGTGGCAGGAAACACTGAAGCTTTCTTT.